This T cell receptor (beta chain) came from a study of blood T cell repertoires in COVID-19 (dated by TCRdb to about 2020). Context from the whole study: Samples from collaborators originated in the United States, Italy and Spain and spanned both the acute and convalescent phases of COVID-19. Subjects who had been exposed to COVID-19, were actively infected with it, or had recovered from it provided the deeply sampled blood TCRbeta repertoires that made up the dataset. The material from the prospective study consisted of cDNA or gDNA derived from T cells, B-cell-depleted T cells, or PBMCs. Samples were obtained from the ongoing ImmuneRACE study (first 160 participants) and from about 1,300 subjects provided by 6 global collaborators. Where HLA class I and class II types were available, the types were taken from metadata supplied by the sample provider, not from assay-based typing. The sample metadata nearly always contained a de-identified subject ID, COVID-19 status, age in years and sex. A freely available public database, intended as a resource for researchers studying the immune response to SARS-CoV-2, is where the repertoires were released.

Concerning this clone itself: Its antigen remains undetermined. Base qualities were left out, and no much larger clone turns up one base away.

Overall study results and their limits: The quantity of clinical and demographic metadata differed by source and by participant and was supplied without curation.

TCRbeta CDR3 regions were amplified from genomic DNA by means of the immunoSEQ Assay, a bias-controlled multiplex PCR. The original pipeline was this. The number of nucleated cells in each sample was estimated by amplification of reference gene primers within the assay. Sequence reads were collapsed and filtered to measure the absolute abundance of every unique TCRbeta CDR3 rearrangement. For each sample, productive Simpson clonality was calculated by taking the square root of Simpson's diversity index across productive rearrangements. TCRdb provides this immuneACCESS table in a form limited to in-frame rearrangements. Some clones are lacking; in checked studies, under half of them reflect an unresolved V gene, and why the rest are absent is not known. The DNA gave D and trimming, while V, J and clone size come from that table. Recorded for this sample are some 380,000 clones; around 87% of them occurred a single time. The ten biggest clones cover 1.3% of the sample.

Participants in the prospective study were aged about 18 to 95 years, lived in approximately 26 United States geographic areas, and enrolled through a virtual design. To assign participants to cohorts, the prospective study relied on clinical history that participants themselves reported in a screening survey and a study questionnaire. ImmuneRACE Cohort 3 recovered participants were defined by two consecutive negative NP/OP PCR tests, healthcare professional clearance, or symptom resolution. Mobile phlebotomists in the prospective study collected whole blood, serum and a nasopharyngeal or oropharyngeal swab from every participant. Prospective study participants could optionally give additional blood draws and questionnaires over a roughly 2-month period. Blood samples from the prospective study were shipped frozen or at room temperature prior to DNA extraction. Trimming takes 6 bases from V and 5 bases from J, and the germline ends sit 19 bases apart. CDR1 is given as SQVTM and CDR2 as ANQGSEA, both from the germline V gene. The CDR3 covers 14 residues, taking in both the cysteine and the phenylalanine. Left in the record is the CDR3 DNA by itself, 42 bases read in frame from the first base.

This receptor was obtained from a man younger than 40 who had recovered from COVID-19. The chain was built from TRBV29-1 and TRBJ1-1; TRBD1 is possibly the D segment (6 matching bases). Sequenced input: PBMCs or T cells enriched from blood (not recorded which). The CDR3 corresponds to CSVAQTGRGTEAFF. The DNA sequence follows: TGCAGCGTCGCACAAACAGGGAGAGGGACTGAAGCTTTCTTT.